This T cell receptor (beta chain) is drawn from a study of cytomegalovirus exposure and HLA in healthy donors. From germline, CDR1 is SGHVS and CDR2 FQNEAQ. CDR3 length equals 16 residues. V lost 1 base to trimming and J lost 6 bases, with 16 bases between them. Researchers ran the PCR with 60 Vbeta and 13 Jbeta primers. Sequencing was performed with immunoSEQ multiplex PCR; in TCRdb, only in-frame clones are kept and a portion is missing. Of some 200,000 clones in the sample, 80% to 85% were seen once. The TCR sequence derives from a woman under 30 in good health and CMV-seronegative. The rearrangement uses TRBV7-8 and TRBJ1-5, with D possibly TRBD1 on 6 matching bases. Sequences were obtained from PBMCs. The CDR3 coding sequence is TGTGCCAGCAGCTTAGGTACAGGGATTTTTGCTCAGCCCCAGCATTTT. Translated: CASSLGTGIFAQPQHF.